These 27 T cell receptor beta chains came from one sample sequenced in a study of PD-1 blockade in classical Hodgkin lymphoma. Every patient relapsed after autologous stem cell transplantation, and brentuximab vedotin exposure varied. Libraries were prepared by immunoSEQ multiplex PCR; TCRdb keeps only in-frame clonotypes and omits some of them. The repertoire holds about 13,000 clones, around nine tenths seen once, with around a third in the top ten. Material: peripheral blood mononuclear cells (PBMCs), obtained at baseline. These receptor sequences come from a human donor with classical Hodgkin lymphoma.

The chain recombines TRBV5-1 with TRBJ2-7; D tentatively reads TRBD1 or TRBD2 (6 bases each). The germline CDR1 and CDR2 sequences are SGHRS and YFSETQ. The CDR3 contains 13 residues. V was clipped by 4 bases and J by 3 bases, with 11 bases between them. The CDR3, as DNA: TGCGCCAGCAGCATCGGGGGCTACTACGAGCAGTACTTC. Translation: CASSIGGYYEQYF. The complete variable domain, with remaining parts taken from reference TRBV5-1 and TRBJ2-7, reads KAGVTQTPRYLIKTRGQQVTLSCSPISGHRSVSWYQQTPGQGLQFLFEYFSETQRNKGNFPGRFSGRQFSNSRSEMNVSTLELGDSALYLCASSIGGYYEQYFGPGTRLTVT.

This clone was picked up one time. The chain uses TRBV2 and TRBJ1-5, with D tentatively TRBD1 (6 bases). V was clipped by 4 bases and J by 5 bases, with 12 bases between them. Germline lookup yields CDR1 SNHLY and CDR2 FYNNEI. This CDR3 has 14 amino acids. Here the CDR3 reads CASSGQAGDQPQHF. The DNA for the CDR3 is TGTGCCAGCAGTGGACAGGCGGGGGATCAGCCCCAGCATTTT.

This chain links TRBV5-6 with TRBJ1-1, with no clear D. The germline V gene encodes CDR1 SGHDT and CDR2 YYEEEE. The CDR3 runs to 14 residues. The germline V and J ends were trimmed by 1 base and 1 base, with 8 bases remaining between them. This CDR3 is CASSLSRANTEAFF. The CDR3 bases are TGTGCCAGCAGCTTGTCGAGGGCGAACACTGAAGCTTTCTTT.

V and J are TRBV6-1 and TRBJ1-5; the D gene is possibly TRBD1 (5 bases). The CDR3 contains 13 residues. Looked up from germline, CDR1 is MNHNS and CDR2 is SASEGT. Trimming cost V 6 bases and J 6 bases, with 12 bases left between them. The CDR3 spells CASRRVGGQPQHF. CDR3 nucleotide sequence: TGTGCCAGCAGACGGGTGGGGGGTCAGCCCCAGCATTTT.

V and J are TRBV5-1 and TRBJ1-2; the D is unclear. Trimming pared 5 bases from V and 4 bases from J, leaving 9 bases between. Per the germline V gene, CDR1 is SGHRS and CDR2 is YFSETQ. CDR3 length: 12 residues. DNA for the CDR3: TGCGCCAGCAGGCCGCGGGGCTATGGCTACACCTTC. Its translation is CASRPRGYGYTF.

This clone was seen a few times. The gene calls are TRBV4-1 and TRBJ1-5, with TRBD1 matching over 9 bases. After removal of 5 bases from V and 6 bases from J, the junction contained 5 bases not matched to a gene. Germline V gene data show CDR1 as MGHRA and CDR2 as YSYEKL. The CDR3 runs 14 residues. CDR3 coding DNA: TGCGCCAGCAGCGCTGGGACAGGGAGTCAGCCCCAGCATTTT. Amino acid sequence: CASSAGTGSQPQHF.

This chain uses TRBV9 with TRBJ1-2, with 7 positions matching TRBD1. The V gene end was trimmed by 4 bases and the J gene end by 10 bases; junction bases not matched to a gene: 7. Germline V lookup: CDR1 SGDLS, CDR2 YYNGEE. There are 12 residues in the CDR3. The CDR3 DNA follows: TGTGCCAGCAGCCCCCAGGGGGGGGCCTACACCTTC. It encodes CASSPQGGAYTF.

This chain uses TRBV11-3 with TRBJ2-2; D uncertain. V was cut by 5 bases and J by 6 bases, with 16 bases left in between. CDR3 length: 15 residues. Germline V CDR1 and CDR2: SGHNT, YENEEA. The CDR3 protein is CASSNRSSSPGELFF. CDR3 in DNA: TGTGCCAGCAGCAACCGGTCTTCGTCCCCCGGGGAGCTGTTTTTT.

The chain is built from TRBV27 and TRBJ2-6; D remains ambiguous. Germline lookup yields CDR1 MNHEY and CDR2 SMNVEV (reference sequence). The CDR3 extends over 15 amino acids. Trimming took off 2 bases at V and 1 base at J, with 6 bases between the two ends. The CDR3 region has the DNA TGTGCCAGCAGTTTACCCGGGTCTGGGGCCAACGTCCTGACTTTC. This translates into CASSLPGSGANVLTF.

The chain links TRBV2 to TRBJ1-2, with a weak D call TRBD1 (6 bases). The CDR3 consists of 14 residues. V lost 8 bases, J lost 6 bases, and 19 bases lay in between. Looked up from germline, CDR1 is SNHLY and CDR2 is FYNNEI. The CDR3 region has the DNA TGTGCCAGCGCCCTCCCGGGGGCGAGAAATGGCTACACCTTC. Its protein product is CASALPGARNGYTF.

The V gene is TRBV7-9, the J gene TRBJ1-2; D remains ambiguous. In germline, CDR1 is SEHNR, CDR2 FQNEAQ (reference sequence). Trimming left V 5 bases short and J 5 bases short, with 9 bases between. This CDR3 is 12 amino acids long. CDR3 nucleotides: TGTGCCAGCAGCGACGGGGAGTATGGCTACACCTTC. The encoded protein is CASSDGEYGYTF.

V gene TRBV14 combines with J gene TRBJ1-6, with D hard to call. With 1 base removed from V and 0 bases from J, the gap between germline ends came to 13 bases. CDR1 and CDR2 from the germline V gene are SGHDN and FVKESK. The CDR3 sequence is 18 residues long. CDR3 residues: CASSQGIALSSYNSPLHF. CDR3 DNA: TGTGCCAGCAGCCAAGGAATCGCCCTTAGCTCCTATAATTCACCCCTCCACTTT.

The J gene is TRBJ2-1, the V gene TRBV28, with TRBD2 matching over 11 bases. CDR3 length: 15 residues. Germline V gene lookup returns CDR1 MDHEN and CDR2 SYDVKM. The junction had 6 bases not matched to a gene; V was cut back by 6 bases and J by 5 bases. CDR3 sequence (DNA): TGTGCCAGCAGCTTAGCGGGAGGGATCCACAATGAGCAGTTCTTC. Residues: CASSLAGGIHNEQFF.

The V call is TRBV6-4, the J call TRBJ1-6; D unclear. Germline V gene data show CDR1 as MRHNA and CDR2 as SNTAGT. V shed 2 bases and J shed 9 bases, with 11 bases lying between them. This CDR3 is 14 amino acids long. The CDR3 coding sequence is TGTGCCAGCAGTGACGAACCTCGGATTTCACCCCTCCACTTT. Its translation: CASSDEPRISPLHF.

CDR3 sequence (DNA): TGTGCCAGCAGCTTGGGGACAGACTTTTTCCAAGAGACCCAGTACTTC. As protein: CASSLGTDFFQETQYF. This rearrangement joins TRBV11-2 to TRBJ2-5, with 7 positions matching TRBD1. The CDR3 has 16 amino acids. Germline values: CDR1 SGHAT, CDR2 FQNNGV. The J segment lost 1 base and the V segment lost 3 bases, leaving 8 bases of the junction unmatched.

This chain connects TRBV9 to TRBJ2-1, with TRBD1 identical over 7 bases. This CDR3 is built from 18 residues. Germline trimming cut 0 bases from V and 0 bases from J; bases unmatched to any gene: 9. The germline CDR1 and CDR2 sequences are SGDLS and YYNGEE. In DNA, the CDR3 is TGTGCCAGCAGCGTAGTTATAGGGGGCCAGGGCTCCTACAATGAGCAGTTCTTC. Residues: CASSVVIGGQGSYNEQFF.

This sequence joins TRBV7-8 and TRBJ2-6; no clear D gene. With 5 bases removed from V and 5 bases from J, the gap between germline ends came to 16 bases. CDR1 is SGHVS, CDR2 FQNEAQ, per germline. The length of the CDR3 is 16 residues. DNA for the CDR3: TGTGCCAGCAGCGGTGGAGCACAAAGTCGGGCCAACGTCCTGACTTTC. As protein: CASSGGAQSRANVLTF. The whole variable domain, filled in from reference TRBV7-8 and TRBJ2-6, reads GAGVSQSPRYKVAKRGQDVALRCDPISGHVSLFWYQQALGQGPEFLTYFQNEAQLDKSGLPSDRFFAERPEGSVSTLKIQRTQQEDSAVYLCASSGGAQSRANVLTFGAGSRLTVL.

As regards this clone: Relative to the germline gene, one junction end is altered; a read error may explain this. The rearrangement uses TRBV29-1 and TRBJ1-5; no reliable D call. The germline CDR1 and CDR2 sequences are SQVTM and ANQGSEA. The CDR3 runs to 15 residues. The DNA of the CDR3 is TGCAGCGTTCAAGAAGGGTCCGTTGGCAATCAGCCCCAGCATTTT. This gives the protein CSVQEGSVGNQPQHF.

The chain links TRBV6-5 to TRBJ2-1; 11 bases agree with TRBD2. The CDR3 is made up of 15 amino acids. CDR1 is MNHEY and CDR2 is SVGAGI in the germline V gene. After removal of 0 bases from V and 11 bases from J, the junction contained 6 bases not matched to a gene. The DNA for the CDR3 is TGTGCCAGCAGTTACTCTCTAGCGGGAGGAACTAAGCAGTTCTTC. Protein product: CASSYSLAGGTKQFF.

The rearrangement uses TRBV5-6 and TRBJ1-2, with 8 bases identical to TRBD1. This CDR3 is 17 amino acids long. Per the germline V gene, CDR1 is SGHDT and CDR2 is YYEEEE. The J segment lost 2 bases and the V segment lost 3 bases, leaving 12 bases of the junction unmatched. The CDR3, as DNA: TGTGCCAGCAGCTCCGGCCGGGACAGGTCGTACAACTATGGCTACACCTTC. Protein sequence: CASSSGRDRSYNYGYTF.

The V gene is TRBV4-1, the J gene TRBJ1-4, with a tentative D call TRBD1 (6 bases). The V end was cut by 4 bases, the J end by 8 bases, with 14 bases between. This CDR3 is built from 14 residues. Germline V gene sequence: CDR1 MGHRA, CDR2 YSYEKL. The CDR3, as DNA: TGCGCCAGCAGCCGACAGGAGTTCAACGAAAAACTGTTTTTT. It is translated as CASSRQEFNEKLFF.

The gene calls are TRBV6-5 and TRBJ2-1; possible D gene TRBD2, 6 bases. V lost 8 bases and J lost 7, with 9 bases in between. The CDR3 length is 11 residues. Germline CDR1 MNHEY, CDR2 SVGAGI. This CDR3 reads CASLGGNEQFF. The CDR3, as DNA: TGTGCCAGCCTCGGAGGGAATGAGCAGTTCTTC.

The chain has TRBV11-3 and TRBJ2-3; 8 bases map to TRBD2. Germline assignment: CDR1 SGHNT and CDR2 YENEEA. Trimming took 6 bases from V and 2 from J; bases not matched to a gene: 10. The CDR3 spans 16 residues. This CDR3 reads CASRPGVAGPTDTQYF. The DNA for the CDR3 is TGTGCCAGCAGACCCGGGGTAGCGGGACCCACAGATACGCAGTATTTT.

The chain joins TRBV6-1 to TRBJ2-7; D might be TRBD1 or TRBD2, each matching 5 bases. The V end was cut by 7 bases, the J end by 6 bases, with 16 bases between. CDR3 length equals 13 residues. From germline, CDR1 is MNHNS and CDR2 SASEGT. CDR3 sequence reads: CASNVRERVEQYF. In nucleotides, the CDR3 is TGTGCCAGCAACGTCAGGGAGAGGGTCGAGCAGTACTTC.

The chain employs TRBV6-4 and TRBJ1-2; D is perhaps TRBD1 (6 bases). Germline V gene sequence: CDR1 MRHNA, CDR2 SNTAGT. CDR3 size: 14 residues. V was pared by 3 bases and J by 7 bases, with 15 bases between. CDR3 residues: CASSELGQRRGYTF. The CDR3 DNA reads as TGTGCCAGCAGTGAACTTGGACAGCGACGTGGCTACACCTTC.

The V call is TRBV5-1, the J call TRBJ2-5; D may be TRBD1 (6 bases). Trimming cost V 0 bases and J 5 bases, with 17 bases left between them. Germline assignment: CDR1 SGHRS and CDR2 YFSETQ. The CDR3 covers 16 residues. Here the CDR3 reads CASSLAGTGYYETQYF. CDR3 bases: TGCGCCAGCAGCTTGGCCGGAACAGGGTATTACGAGACCCAGTACTTC.

This sequence joins TRBV30 and TRBJ1-2, with 9 bases that match TRBD1. CDR3 length equals 15 residues. V lost 1 base to trimming and J lost 7 bases; unmatched junction nucleotides: 10. The germline V gene encodes CDR1 GTSNPN and CDR2 SVGIG (reference sequence). The CDR3 sequence is CAWSAPGQGGVGYTF. The CDR3 nucleotides read TGTGCCTGGAGTGCCCCGGGACAGGGTGGCGTTGGCTACACCTTC.